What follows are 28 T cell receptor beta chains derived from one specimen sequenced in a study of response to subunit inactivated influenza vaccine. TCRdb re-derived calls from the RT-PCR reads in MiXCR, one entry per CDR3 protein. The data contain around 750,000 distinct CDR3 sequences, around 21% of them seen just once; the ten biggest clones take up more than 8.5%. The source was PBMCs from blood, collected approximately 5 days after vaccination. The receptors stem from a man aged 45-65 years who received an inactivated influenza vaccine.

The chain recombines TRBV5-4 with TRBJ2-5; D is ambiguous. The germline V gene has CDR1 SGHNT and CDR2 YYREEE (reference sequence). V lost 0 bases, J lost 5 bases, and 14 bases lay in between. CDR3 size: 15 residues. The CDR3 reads CASSLGLSMRETQYF. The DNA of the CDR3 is TGTGCCAGCAGCTTGGGACTGTCCATGAGGGAGACCCAGTACTTC.

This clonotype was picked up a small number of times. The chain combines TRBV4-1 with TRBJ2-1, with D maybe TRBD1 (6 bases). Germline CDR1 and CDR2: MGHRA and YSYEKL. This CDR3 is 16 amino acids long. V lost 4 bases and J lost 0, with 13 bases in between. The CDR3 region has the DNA TGCGCCAGCAGCCCCGGACAGTTCAGCTCCTACAATGAGCAGTTCTTC. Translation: CASSPGQFSSYNEQFF.

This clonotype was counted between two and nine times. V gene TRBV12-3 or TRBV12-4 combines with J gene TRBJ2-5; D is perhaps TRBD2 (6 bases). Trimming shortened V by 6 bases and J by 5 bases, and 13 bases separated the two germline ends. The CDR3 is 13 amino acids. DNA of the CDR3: TGTGCCAGCAGGATACTAGCTTCGGAGACCCAGTACTTC. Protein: CASRILASETQYF.

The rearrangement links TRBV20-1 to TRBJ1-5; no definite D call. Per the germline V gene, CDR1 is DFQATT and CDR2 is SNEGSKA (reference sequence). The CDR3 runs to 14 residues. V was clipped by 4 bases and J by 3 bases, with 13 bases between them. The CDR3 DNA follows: TGCAGTGCTATTGTTGGAAACCCCAATCAGCCCCAGCATTTT. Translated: CSAIVGNPNQPQHF.

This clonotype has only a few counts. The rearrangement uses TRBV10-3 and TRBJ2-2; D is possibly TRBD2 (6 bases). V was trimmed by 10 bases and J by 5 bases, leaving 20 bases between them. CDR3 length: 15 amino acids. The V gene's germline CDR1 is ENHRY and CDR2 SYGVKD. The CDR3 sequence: CATLASARRTGELFF. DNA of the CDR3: TGTGCCACCCTAGCTAGCGCCAGACGGACCGGGGAGCTGTTTTTT.

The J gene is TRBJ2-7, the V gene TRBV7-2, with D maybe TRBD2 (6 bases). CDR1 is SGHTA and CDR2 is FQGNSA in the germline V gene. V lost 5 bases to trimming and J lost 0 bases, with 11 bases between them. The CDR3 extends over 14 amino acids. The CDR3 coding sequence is TGTGCCAGCAGCACTGAGACTAGCTCCTACGAGCAGTACTTC. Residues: CASSTETSSYEQYF. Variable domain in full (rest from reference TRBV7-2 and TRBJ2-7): GAGVSQSPSNKVTEKGKDVELRCDPISGHTALYWYRQSLGQGLEFLIYFQGNSAPDKSGLPSDRFSAERTGGSVSTLTIQRTQQEDSAVYLCASSTETSSYEQYFGPGTRLTVT.

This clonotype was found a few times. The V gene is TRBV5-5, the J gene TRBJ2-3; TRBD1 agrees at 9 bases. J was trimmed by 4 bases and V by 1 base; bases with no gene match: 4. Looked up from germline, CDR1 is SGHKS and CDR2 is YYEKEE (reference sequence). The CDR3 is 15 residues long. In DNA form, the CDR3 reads TGTGCCAGCAGCTTGTTTGGGACAGGGTCAGATACGCAGTATTTT. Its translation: CASSLFGTGSDTQYF.

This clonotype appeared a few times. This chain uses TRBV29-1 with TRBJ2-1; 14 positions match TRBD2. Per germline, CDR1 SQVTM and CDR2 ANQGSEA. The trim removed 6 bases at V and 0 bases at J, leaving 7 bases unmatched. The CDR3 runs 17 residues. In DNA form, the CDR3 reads TGCAGCGTCTACGGGGGACTAGCGGGAGTCTCCTACAATGAGCAGTTCTTC. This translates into CSVYGGLAGVSYNEQFF.

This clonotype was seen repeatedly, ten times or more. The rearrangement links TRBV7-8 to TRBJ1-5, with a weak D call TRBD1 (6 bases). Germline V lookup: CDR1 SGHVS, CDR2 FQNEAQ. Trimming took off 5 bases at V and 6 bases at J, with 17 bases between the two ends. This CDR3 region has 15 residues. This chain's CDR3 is CASSPLRGGFQPQHF. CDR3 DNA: TGTGCCAGCAGCCCTCTCAGGGGAGGGTTTCAGCCCCAGCATTTT.

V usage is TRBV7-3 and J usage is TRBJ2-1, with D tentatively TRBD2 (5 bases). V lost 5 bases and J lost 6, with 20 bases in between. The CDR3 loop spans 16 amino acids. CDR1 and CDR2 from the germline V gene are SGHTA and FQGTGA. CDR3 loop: CASSIRRYSSFNEQFF. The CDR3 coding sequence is TGTGCCAGCAGCATAAGGCGTTATTCTAGCTTCAATGAGCAGTTCTTC.

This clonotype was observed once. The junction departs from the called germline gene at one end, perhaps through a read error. DNA of the CDR3: TGCACCAGCAGCCAAGGAAGAGGGACCGGATTCCAAGAGACCCAGTACTTC. It translates to CTSSQGRGTGFQETQYF. The chain uses TRBV4-3 and TRBJ2-5, with D possibly called TRBD1 or TRBD2 (5 bases each). This CDR3 contains 17 residues. Germline V gives CDR1 LGHNA, CDR2 YSLEER.

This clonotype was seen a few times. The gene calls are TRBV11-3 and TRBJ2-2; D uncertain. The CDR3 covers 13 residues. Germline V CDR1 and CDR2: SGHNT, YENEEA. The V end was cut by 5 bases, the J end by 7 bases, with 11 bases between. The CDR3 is CASSKSFLGELFF. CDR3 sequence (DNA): TGTGCCAGCAGCAAGTCATTCCTCGGGGAGCTGTTTTTT.

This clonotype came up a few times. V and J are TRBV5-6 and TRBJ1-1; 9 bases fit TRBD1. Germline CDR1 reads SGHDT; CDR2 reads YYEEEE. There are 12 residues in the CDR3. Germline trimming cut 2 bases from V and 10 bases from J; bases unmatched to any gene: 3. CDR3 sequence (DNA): TGTGCCAGCAGCTTTGACAGGGGGGGAGCTTTCTTT. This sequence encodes CASSFDRGGAFF. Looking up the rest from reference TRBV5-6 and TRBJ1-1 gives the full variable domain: DAGVTQSPTHLIKTRGQQVTLRCSPKSGHDTVSWYQQALGQGPQFIFQYYEEEERQRGNFPDRFSGHQFPNYSSELNVNALLLGDSALYLCASSFDRGGAFFGQGTRLTVV.

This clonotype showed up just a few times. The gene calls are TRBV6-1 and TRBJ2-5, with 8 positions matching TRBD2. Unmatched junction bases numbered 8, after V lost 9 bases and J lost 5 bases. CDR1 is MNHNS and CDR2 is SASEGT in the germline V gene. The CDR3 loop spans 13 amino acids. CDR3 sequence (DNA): TGTGCCAGTCATAGCGGGGTCATGGAGACCCAGTACTTC. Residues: CASHSGVMETQYF.

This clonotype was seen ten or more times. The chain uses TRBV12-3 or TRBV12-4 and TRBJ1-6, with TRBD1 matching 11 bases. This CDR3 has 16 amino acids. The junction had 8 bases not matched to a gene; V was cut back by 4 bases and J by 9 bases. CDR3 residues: CASSSHGQGAGSPLHF. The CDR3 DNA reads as TGTGCCAGCAGTTCCCACGGACAGGGGGCGGGTTCACCCCTCCACTTT.

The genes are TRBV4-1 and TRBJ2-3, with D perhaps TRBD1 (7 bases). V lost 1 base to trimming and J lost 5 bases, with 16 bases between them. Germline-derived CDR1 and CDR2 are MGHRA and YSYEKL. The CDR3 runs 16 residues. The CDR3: CASSQVSGGGRDTQYF. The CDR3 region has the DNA TGCGCCAGCAGCCAAGTATCAGGGGGAGGACGAGATACGCAGTATTTT.

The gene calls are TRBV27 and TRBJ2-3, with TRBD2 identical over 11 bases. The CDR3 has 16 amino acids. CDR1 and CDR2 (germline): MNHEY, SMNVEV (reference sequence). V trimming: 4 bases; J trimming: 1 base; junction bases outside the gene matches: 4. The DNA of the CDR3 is TGTGCCAGCAGTTATCTAGCGGGGGGCGGCACAGATACGCAGTATTTT. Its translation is CASSYLAGGGTDTQYF.

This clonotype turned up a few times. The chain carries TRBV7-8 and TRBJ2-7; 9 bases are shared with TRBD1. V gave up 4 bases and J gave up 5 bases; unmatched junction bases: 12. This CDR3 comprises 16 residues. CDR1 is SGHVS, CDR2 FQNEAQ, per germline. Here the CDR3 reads CASSSSPGQGTNEQYF. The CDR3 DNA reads TGTGCCAGCAGCTCGAGCCCCGGACAGGGGACAAACGAGCAGTACTTC. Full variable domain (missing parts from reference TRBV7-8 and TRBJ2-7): GAGVSQSPRYKVAKRGQDVALRCDPISGHVSLFWYQQALGQGPEFLTYFQNEAQLDKSGLPSDRFFAERPEGSVSTLKIQRTQQEDSAVYLCASSSSPGQGTNEQYFGPGTRLTVT.

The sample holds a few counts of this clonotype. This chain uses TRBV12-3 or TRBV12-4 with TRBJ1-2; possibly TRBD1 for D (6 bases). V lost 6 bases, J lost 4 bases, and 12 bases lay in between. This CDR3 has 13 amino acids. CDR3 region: CASSATGIYGYTF. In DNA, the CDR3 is TGTGCCAGCAGCGCCACAGGGATCTATGGCTACACCTTC.

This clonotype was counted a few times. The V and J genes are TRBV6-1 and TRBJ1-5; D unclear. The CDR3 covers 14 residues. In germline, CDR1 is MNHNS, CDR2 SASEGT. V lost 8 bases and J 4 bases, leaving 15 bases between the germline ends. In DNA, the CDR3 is TGTGCCAGCGAACGGCTCGAGGGTAATCAGCCCCAGCATTTT. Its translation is CASERLEGNQPQHF.

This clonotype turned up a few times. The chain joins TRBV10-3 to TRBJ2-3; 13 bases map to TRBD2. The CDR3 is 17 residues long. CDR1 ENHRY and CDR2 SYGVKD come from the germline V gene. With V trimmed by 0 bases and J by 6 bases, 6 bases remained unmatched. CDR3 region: CAISESWTSGGPDTQYF. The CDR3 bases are TGTGCCATCAGTGAGTCCTGGACTAGCGGGGGCCCCGATACGCAGTATTTT.

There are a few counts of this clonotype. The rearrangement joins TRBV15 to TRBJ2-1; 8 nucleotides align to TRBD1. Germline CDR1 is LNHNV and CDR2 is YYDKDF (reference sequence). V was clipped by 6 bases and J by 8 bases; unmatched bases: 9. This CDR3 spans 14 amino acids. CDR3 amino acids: CATSPRAGGHEQFF. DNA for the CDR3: TGTGCCACCAGTCCCCGAGCAGGGGGCCATGAGCAGTTCTTC.

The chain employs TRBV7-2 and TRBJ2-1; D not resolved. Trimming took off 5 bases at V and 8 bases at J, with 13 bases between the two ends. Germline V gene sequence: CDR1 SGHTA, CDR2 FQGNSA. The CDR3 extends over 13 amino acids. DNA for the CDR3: TGTGCCAGCAGCCCCGTAATCCGGCATGAGCAGTTCTTC. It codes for CASSPVIRHEQFF.

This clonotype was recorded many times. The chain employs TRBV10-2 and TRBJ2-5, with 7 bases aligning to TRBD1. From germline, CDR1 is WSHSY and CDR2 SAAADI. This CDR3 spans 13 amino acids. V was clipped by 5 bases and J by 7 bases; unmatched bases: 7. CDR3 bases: TGCGCCAGCAGTAGACAGGGACCGGCGACCCAGTACTTC. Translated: CASSRQGPATQYF.

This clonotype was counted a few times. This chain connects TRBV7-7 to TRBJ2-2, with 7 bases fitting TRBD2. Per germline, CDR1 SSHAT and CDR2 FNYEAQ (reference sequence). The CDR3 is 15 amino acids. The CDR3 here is CATSPGLKNTGELFF. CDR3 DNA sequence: TGTGCTACTTCCCCGGGACTAAAGAACACCGGGGAGCTGTTTTTT.

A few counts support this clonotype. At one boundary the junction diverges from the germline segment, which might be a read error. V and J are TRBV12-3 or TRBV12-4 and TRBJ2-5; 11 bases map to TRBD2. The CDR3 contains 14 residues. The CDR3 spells CASSIAGGQETQYF. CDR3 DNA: TGTGCCAGCAGTATAGCGGGGGGGCAAGAGACCCAGTACTTC.

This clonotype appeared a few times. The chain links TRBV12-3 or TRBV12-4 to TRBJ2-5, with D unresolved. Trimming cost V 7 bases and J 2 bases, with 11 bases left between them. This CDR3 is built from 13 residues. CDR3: CASNLHNQETQYF. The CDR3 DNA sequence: TGTGCCAGCAACCTCCATAATCAAGAGACCCAGTACTTC.

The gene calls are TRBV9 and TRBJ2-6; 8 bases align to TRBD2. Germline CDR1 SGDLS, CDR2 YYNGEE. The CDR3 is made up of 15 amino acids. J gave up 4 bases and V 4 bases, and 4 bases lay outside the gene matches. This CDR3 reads CASSPGRVGANVLTF. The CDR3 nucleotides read TGTGCCAGCAGCCCCGGGAGGGTCGGGGCCAACGTCCTGACTTTC.